The 13 T cell receptor beta chains below all came from one sample that was sequenced in a study of cytomegalovirus exposure and HLA in healthy donors. The PCR made use of 60 Vbeta and 13 Jbeta primers. Libraries were prepared by immunoSEQ multiplex PCR; TCRdb keeps only in-frame clonotypes and omits some of them. Of about 140,000 clones listed, 65% to 90% are singletons. Material for sequencing was PBMCs. The receptor source for this set is a female donor in good health and CMV-seronegative.

This clone was counted a few times. J is TRBJ2-2 and V is TRBV9, with a tentative D call TRBD1 (6 bases). Germline CDR1 and CDR2: SGDLS and YYNGEE. This CDR3 is 15 amino acids long. V gave up 4 bases and J gave up 5 bases, with 15 bases separating them. The CDR3 region has the DNA TGTGCCAGCAGCCCCCGAGGGGGTCGAACCGGGGAGCTGTTTTTT. Translation gives CASSPRGGRTGELFF.

This clone has just a few counts. V gene TRBV30 combines with J gene TRBJ1-1; no definite D call. The V gene lost 2 bases and the J gene lost 7 bases, with 8 bases spanning the gap. This CDR3 has 11 residues. Germline V gene sequence: CDR1 GTSNPN, CDR2 SVGIG (reference sequence). The CDR3 DNA reads as TGTGCCTGGAGTTCAGGTTTTGAAGCTTTCTTT. Encoded protein: CAWSSGFEAFF.

The V gene is TRBV5-1, the J gene TRBJ1-4; 8 bases agree with TRBD1. This CDR3 has 18 amino acids. The V gene end was trimmed by 2 bases and the J gene end by 3 bases; junction bases not matched to a gene: 12. CDR1 SGHRS and CDR2 YFSETQ come from the germline V gene. CDR3 protein: CASSFLPRQGRANEKLFF. Here the CDR3 DNA reads TGCGCCAGCAGCTTCCTTCCGAGACAGGGGAGAGCTAATGAAAAACTGTTTTTT.

The CDR3 nucleotides are TGCAGCGTGACCGACAGGGGAACCCGGTACGAGCAGTACTTC. The encoded protein is CSVTDRGTRYEQYF. The gene calls are TRBV29-1 and TRBJ2-7; 8 nucleotides match TRBD1. CDR3 length: 14 amino acids. Looked up from germline, CDR1 is SQVTM and CDR2 is ANQGSEA. Trimming cost V 6 bases and J 4 bases; bases outside gene matches: 11.

The chain joins TRBV29-1 to TRBJ2-2; the D is unclear. This CDR3 comprises 13 residues. Trimming removed 1 base at V and 5 bases at J, with 8 bases between. Germline assignment: CDR1 SQVTM and CDR2 ANQGSEA. The CDR3 loop reads CSVEGARTGELFF. For the CDR3, the DNA is TGCAGCGTTGAAGGCGCCCGAACCGGGGAGCTGTTTTTT.

The V and J genes are TRBV7-6 and TRBJ1-1; no definite D call. The germline V gene encodes CDR1 SGHVS and CDR2 FNYEAQ. V shed 1 base and J shed 6 bases, with 12 bases lying between them. The CDR3 totals 14 residues. The CDR3 nucleotides read TGTGCCAGCAGCTTAGAGCAGGTTTCCGCTGAAGCTTTCTTT. Amino acids: CASSLEQVSAEAFF.

The rearrangement uses TRBV30 and TRBJ1-2; 12 bases are a match to TRBD1. Germline lookup yields CDR1 GTSNPN and CDR2 SVGIG (reference sequence). The CDR3 consists of 14 residues. Trimming removed 0 bases from V and 7 bases from J; junction bases left unmatched: 3. CDR3 sequence: CAWSVGQGARGYTF. The CDR3 DNA reads TGTGCCTGGAGTGTGGGACAGGGGGCGCGTGGCTACACCTTC.

The sample holds a few counts of this clone. The gene calls are TRBV5-6 and TRBJ1-1, with D possibly TRBD1 on 6 matching bases. The CDR3 is made up of 13 amino acids. The germline V and J ends were trimmed by 4 bases and 4 bases, with 11 bases remaining between them. Germline V lookup: CDR1 SGHDT, CDR2 YYEEEE. The CDR3 spells CASSARGVTEAFF. The CDR3 DNA reads as TGTGCCAGCAGCGCCAGGGGCGTCACTGAAGCTTTCTTT.

The rearrangement joins TRBV6-5 to TRBJ1-1, with TRBD1 identical over 8 bases. The germline gives CDR1 MNHEY, CDR2 SVGAGI. V lost 7 bases and J lost 8; bases outside the gene matches: 3. The CDR3 is made up of 11 amino acids. The CDR3 nucleotides read TGTGCCAGCACTCGACAGGGGGAAGCTTTCTTT. Protein: CASTRQGEAFF.

CDR3 sequence (DNA): TGTGCCAGCAGTTTGCGACAGGTGGGCGGCTACGAGCAGTACTTC. Translation: CASSLRQVGGYEQYF. The genes are TRBV28 and TRBJ2-7; a weak D match, TRBD1 (6 bases). Germline CDR1 and CDR2: MDHEN and SYDVKM. The ends were cut back, 3 bases at V and 3 bases at J, with 15 bases in the middle. The CDR3 sequence is 15 residues long.

The rearrangement joins TRBV19 to TRBJ1-2, with 10 nucleotides matching TRBD1. Per the germline V gene, CDR1 is LNHDA and CDR2 is SQIVND (reference sequence). This CDR3 is 13 amino acids long. V trimming: 5 bases; J trimming: 6 bases; junction bases outside the gene matches: 3. CDR3 in amino acids: CASSQGQGNGYTF. The CDR3 DNA is TGTGCCAGTAGTCAGGGACAGGGGAATGGCTACACCTTC.

The sample holds one count of this clone. The chain couples TRBV5-6 to TRBJ2-5; TRBD1 matches 10 bases. Germline lookup yields CDR1 SGHDT and CDR2 YYEEEE. This CDR3 comprises 15 residues. The V and J ends lost 1 base and 2 bases, in that order; junction bases with no gene match: 2. The CDR3 protein is CASSLLGQGQETQYF. The CDR3 coding sequence is TGTGCCAGCAGCTTGTTGGGACAGGGGCAAGAGACCCAGTACTTC.

Only a few counts were recorded for this clone. This rearrangement joins TRBV20-1 to TRBJ1-3; D is undetermined. Trimming shortened V by 3 bases and J by 2 bases, and 2 bases separated the two germline ends. This CDR3 has 11 amino acids. Germline lookup yields CDR1 DFQATT and CDR2 SNEGSKA (reference sequence). CDR3 amino acids: CSASAGNTIYF. The CDR3 DNA follows: TGCAGTGCTAGCGCTGGAAACACCATATATTTT.